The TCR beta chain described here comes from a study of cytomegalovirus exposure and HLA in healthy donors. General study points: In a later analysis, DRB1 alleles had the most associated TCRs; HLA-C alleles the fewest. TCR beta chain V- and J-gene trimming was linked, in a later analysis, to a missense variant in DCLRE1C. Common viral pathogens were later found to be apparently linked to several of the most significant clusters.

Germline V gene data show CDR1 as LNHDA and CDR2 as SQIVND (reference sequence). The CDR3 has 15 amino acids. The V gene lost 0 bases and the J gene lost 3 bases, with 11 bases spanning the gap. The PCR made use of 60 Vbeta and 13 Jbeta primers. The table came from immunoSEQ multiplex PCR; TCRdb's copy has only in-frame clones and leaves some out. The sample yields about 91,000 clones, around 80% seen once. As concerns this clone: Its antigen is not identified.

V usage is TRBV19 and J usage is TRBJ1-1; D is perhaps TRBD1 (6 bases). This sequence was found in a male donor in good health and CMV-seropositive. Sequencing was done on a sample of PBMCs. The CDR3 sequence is CASSIDLTGHTEAFF. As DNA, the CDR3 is TGTGCCAGTAGTATAGACCTCACAGGGCACACTGAAGCTTTCTTT.